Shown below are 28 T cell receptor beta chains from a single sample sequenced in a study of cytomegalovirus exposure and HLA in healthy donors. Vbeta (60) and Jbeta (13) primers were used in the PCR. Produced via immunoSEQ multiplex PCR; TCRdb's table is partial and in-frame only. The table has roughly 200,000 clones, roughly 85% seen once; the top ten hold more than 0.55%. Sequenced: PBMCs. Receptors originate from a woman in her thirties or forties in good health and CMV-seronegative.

CDR3 DNA sequence: TGCGCCAGCAGCCCCGGGACTAGCGGCCACAATGAGCAGTTCTTC. This sequence encodes CASSPGTSGHNEQFF. This sequence joins TRBV5-1 and TRBJ2-1, with 11 nucleotides matching TRBD2. The germline CDR1 and CDR2 sequences are SGHRS and YFSETQ. CDR3 size: 15 residues. V gave up 4 bases and J gave up 5 bases; unmatched junction bases: 5.

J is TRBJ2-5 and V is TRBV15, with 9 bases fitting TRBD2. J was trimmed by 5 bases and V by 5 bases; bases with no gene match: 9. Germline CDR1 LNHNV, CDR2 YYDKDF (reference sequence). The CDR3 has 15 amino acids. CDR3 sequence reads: CATSGGLAGDETQYF. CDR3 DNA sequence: TGTGCCACCAGCGGGGGGTTAGCGGGAGATGAGACCCAGTACTTC.

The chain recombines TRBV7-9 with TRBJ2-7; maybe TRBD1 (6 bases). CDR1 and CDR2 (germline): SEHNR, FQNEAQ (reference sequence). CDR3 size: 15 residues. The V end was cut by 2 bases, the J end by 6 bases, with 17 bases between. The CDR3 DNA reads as TGTGCCAGCAGCTTAACGACAGGAGCTTCACTCGAGCAGTACTTC. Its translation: CASSLTTGASLEQYF.

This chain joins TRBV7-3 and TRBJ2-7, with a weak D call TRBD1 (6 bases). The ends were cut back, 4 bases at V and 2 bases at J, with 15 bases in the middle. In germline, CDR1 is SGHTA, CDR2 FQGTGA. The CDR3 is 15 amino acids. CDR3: CASSSQGGVPYEQYF. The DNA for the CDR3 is TGTGCCAGCAGCTCACAGGGTGGAGTCCCCTACGAGCAGTACTTC.

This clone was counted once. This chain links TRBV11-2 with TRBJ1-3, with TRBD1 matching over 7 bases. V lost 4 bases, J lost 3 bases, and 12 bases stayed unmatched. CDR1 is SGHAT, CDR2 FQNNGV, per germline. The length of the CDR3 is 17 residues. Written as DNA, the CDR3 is TGTGCCAGCAGCTCTCGGATAGGGGGCGCATTTGGAAACACCATATATTTT. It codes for CASSSRIGGAFGNTIYF.

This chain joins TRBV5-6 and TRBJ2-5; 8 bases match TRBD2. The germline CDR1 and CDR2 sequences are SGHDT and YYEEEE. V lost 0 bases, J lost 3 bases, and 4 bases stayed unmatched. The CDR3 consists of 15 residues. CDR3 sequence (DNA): TGTGCCAGCAGCTTGGGAGCGGGAGATAAAGAGACCCAGTACTTC. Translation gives CASSLGAGDKETQYF.

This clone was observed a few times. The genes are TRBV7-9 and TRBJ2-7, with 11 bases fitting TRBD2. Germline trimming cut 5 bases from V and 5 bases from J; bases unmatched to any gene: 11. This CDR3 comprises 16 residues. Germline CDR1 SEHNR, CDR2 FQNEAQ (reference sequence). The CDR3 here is CASSPPTSGRFNEQYF. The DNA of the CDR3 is TGTGCCAGCAGCCCTCCTACTAGCGGGAGATTCAACGAGCAGTACTTC.

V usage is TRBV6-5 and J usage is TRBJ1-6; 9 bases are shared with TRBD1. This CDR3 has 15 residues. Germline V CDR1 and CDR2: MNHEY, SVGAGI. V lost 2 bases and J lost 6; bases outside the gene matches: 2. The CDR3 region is CASSYGGQGNSPLHF. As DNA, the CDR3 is TGTGCCAGCAGTTACGGGGGACAGGGTAATTCACCCCTCCACTTT.

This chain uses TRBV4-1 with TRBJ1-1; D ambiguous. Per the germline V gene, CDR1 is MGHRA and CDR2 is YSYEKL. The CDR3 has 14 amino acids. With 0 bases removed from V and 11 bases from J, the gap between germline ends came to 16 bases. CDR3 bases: TGCGCCAGCAGCCAAGATGGTGGAGGCCGCCGGGCTTTCTTT. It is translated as CASSQDGGGRRAFF.

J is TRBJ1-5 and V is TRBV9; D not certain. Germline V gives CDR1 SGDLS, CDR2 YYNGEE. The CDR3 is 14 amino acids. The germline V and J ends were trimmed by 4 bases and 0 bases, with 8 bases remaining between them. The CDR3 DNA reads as TGTGCCAGCAGCCCCTACGGTAGCAATCAGCCCCAGCATTTT. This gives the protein CASSPYGSNQPQHF.

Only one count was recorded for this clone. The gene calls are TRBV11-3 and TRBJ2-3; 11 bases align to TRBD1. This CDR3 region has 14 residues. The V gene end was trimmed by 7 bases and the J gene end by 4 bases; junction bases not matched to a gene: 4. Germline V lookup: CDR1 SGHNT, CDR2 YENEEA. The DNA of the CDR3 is TGTGCCAGCAAACCGGGACAGGGGGCAGATACGCAGTATTTT. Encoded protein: CASKPGQGADTQYF. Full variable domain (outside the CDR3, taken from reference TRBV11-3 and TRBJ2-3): EAGVVQSPRYKIIEKKQPVAFWCNPISGHNTLYWYLQNLGQGPELLIRYENEEAVDDSQLPKDRFSAERLKGVDSTLKIQPAELGDSAVYLCASKPGQGADTQYFGPGTRLTVL.

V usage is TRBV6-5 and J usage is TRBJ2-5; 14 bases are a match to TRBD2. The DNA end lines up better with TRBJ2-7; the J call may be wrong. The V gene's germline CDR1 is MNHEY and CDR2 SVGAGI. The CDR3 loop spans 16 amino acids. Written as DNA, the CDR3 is TGTGCCAGCAGTTCCGGACTAGCGGGAGGCTCCTACGAGCAGTACTTC. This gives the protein CASSSGLAGGSYEQYF.

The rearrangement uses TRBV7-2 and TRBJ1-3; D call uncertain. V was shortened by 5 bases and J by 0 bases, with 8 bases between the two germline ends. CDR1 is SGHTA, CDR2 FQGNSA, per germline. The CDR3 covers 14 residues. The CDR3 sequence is CASSLPSSGNTIYF. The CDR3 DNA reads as TGTGCCAGCAGCCTTCCCAGCTCTGGAAACACCATATATTTT. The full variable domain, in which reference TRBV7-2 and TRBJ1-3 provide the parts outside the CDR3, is GAGVSQSPSNKVTEKGKDVELRCDPISGHTALYWYRQSLGQGLEFLIYFQGNSAPDKSGLPSDRFSAERTGGSVSTLTIQRTQQEDSAVYLCASSLPSSGNTIYFGEGSWLTVV.

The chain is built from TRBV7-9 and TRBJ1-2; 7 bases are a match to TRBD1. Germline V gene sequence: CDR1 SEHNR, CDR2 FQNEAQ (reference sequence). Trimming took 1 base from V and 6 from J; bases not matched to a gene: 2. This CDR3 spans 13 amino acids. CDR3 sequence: CASSLDRGHGYTF. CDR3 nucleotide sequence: TGTGCCAGCAGCTTAGACAGGGGTCATGGCTACACCTTC.

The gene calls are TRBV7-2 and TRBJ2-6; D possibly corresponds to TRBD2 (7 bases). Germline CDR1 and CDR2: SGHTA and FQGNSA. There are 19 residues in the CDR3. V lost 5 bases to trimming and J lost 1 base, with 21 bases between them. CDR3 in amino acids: CASSPHPTGRGSGANVLTF. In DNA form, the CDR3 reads TGTGCCAGCAGCCCCCATCCCACAGGGAGGGGTTCTGGGGCCAACGTCCTGACTTTC.

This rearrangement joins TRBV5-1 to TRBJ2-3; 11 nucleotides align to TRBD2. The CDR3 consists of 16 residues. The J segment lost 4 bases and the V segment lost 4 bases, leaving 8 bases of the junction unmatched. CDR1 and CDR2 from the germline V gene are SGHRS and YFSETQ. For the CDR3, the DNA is TGCGCCAGCAGCGTAGCGGGGGGGCGGCGTGCAGATACGCAGTATTTT. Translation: CASSVAGGRRADTQYF. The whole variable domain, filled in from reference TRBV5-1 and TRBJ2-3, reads KAGVTQTPRYLIKTRGQQVTLSCSPISGHRSVSWYQQTPGQGLQFLFEYFSETQRNKGNFPGRFSGRQFSNSRSEMNVSTLELGDSALYLCASSVAGGRRADTQYFGPGTRLTVL.

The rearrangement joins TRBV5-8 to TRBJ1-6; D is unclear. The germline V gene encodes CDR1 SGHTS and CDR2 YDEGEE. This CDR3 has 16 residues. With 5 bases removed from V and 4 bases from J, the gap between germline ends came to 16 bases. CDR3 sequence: CASRESGHQYNSPLHF. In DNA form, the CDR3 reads TGTGCCAGCAGGGAGTCGGGTCACCAATATAATTCACCCCTCCACTTT.

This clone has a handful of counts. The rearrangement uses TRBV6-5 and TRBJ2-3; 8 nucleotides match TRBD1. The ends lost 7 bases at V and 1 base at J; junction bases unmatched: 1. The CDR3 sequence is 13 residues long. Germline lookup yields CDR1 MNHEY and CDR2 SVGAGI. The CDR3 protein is CASMGQGTDTQYF. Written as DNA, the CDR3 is TGTGCCAGCATGGGACAGGGCACAGATACGCAGTATTTT.

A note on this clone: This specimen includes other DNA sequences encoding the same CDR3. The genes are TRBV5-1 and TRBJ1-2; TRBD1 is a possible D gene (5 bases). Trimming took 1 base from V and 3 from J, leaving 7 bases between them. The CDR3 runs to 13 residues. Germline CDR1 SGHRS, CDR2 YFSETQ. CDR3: CASSLLGDYGYTF. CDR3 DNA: TGCGCCAGCAGCTTGTTAGGGGACTATGGCTACACCTTC.

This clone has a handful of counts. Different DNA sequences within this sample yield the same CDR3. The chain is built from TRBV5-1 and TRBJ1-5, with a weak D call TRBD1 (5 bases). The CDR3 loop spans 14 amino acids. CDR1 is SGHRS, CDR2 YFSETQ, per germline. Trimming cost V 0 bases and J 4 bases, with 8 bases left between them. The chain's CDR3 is CASSLGTGNQPQHF. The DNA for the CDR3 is TGCGCCAGCAGCTTGGGCACAGGTAATCAGCCCCAGCATTTT.

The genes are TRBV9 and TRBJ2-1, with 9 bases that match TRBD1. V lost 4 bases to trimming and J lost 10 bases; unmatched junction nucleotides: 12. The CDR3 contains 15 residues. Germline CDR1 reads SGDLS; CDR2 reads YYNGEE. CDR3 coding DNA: TGTGCCAGCAGCCCCGGGACAGGGAAATCTTGGGAGCAGTTCTTC. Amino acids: CASSPGTGKSWEQFF. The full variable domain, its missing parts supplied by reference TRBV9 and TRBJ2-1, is DSGVTQTPKHLITATGQRVTLRCSPRSGDLSVYWYQQSLDQGLQFLIQYYNGEERAKGNILERFSAQQFPDLHSELNLSSLELGDSALYFCASSPGTGKSWEQFFGPGTRLTVL.

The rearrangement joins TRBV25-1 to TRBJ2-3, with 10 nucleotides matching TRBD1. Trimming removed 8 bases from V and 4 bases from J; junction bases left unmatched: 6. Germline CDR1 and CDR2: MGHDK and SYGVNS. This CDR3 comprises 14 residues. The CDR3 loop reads CASVGTGESDTQYF. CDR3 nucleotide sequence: TGTGCCAGCGTCGGGACAGGGGAGTCAGATACGCAGTATTTT. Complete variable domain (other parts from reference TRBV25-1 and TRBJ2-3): EADIYQTPRYLVIGTGKKITLECSQTMGHDKMYWYQQDPGMELHLIHYSYGVNSTEKGDLSSESTVSRIRTEHFPLTLESARPSHTSQYLCASVGTGESDTQYFGPGTRLTVL.

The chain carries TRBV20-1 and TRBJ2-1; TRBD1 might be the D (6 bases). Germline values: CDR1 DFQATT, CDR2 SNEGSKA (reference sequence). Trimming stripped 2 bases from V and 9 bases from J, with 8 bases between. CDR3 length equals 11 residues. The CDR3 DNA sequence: TGCAGTGCTAGACCAGGGGCTGAGCAGTTCTTC. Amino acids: CSARPGAEQFF.

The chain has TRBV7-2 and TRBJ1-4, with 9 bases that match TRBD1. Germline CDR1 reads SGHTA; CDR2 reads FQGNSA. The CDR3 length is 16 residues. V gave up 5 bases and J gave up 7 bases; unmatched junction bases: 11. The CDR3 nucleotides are TGTGCCAGCAGCCACAGGGCCCTACAGGGGGCTGAAAAACTGTTTTTT. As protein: CASSHRALQGAEKLFF.

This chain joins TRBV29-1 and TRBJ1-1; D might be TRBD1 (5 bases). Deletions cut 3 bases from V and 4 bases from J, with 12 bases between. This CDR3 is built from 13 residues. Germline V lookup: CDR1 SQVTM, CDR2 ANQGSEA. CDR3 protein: CSVEGPTGTEAFF. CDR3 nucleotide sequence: TGCAGCGTTGAGGGGCCTACGGGCACTGAAGCTTTCTTT. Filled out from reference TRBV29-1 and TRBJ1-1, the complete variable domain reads SAVISQKPSRDICQRGTSLTIQCQVDSQVTMMFWYRQQPGQSLTLIATANQGSEATYESGFVIDKFPISRPNLTFSTLTVSNMSPEDSSIYLCSVEGPTGTEAFFGQGTRLTVV.

CDR3 amino acids: CASSRTGTSYEQYF. In nucleotides, the CDR3 is TGTGCCAGCAGCCGGACAGGTACTTCCTACGAGCAGTACTTC. V gene TRBV7-3 combines with J gene TRBJ2-7, with 7 bases fitting TRBD1. J lost 1 base, V lost 5 bases, and 5 bases had no gene match. The germline V gene has CDR1 SGHTA and CDR2 FQGTGA. The CDR3 sequence is 14 residues long.

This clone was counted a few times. The CDR3 loop is CASLKDRGHTIYF. The DNA for the CDR3 is TGTGCCAGCCTCAAGGACAGGGGCCACACCATATATTTT. V and J are TRBV2 and TRBJ1-3; 9 nucleotides agree with TRBD1. The CDR3 is 13 amino acids. The germline gives CDR1 SNHLY, CDR2 FYNNEI. With 8 bases clipped from V and 8 bases from J, the junction kept 7 bases outside the gene matches.

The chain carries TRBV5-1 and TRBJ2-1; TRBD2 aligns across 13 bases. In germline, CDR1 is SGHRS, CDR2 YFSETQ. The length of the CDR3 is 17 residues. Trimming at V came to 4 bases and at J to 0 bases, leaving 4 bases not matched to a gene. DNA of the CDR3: TGCGCCAGCAGCCCATGGACTAGCGGGAGCTCCTACAATGAGCAGTTCTTC. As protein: CASSPWTSGSSYNEQFF.